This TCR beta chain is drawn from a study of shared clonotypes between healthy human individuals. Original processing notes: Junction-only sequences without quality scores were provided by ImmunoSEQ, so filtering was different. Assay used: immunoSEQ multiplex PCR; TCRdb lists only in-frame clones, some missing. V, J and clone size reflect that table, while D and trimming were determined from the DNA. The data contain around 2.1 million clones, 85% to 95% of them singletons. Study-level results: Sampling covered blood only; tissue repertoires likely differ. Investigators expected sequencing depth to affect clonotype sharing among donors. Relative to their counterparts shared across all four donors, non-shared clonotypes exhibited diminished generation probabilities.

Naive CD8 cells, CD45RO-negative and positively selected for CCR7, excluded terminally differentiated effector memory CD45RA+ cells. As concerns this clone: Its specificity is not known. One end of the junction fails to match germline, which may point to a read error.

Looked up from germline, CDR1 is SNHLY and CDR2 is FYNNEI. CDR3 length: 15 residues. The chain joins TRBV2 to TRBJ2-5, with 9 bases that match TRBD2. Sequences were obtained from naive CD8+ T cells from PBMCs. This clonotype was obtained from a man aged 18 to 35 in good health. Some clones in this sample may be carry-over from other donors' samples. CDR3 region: CAGRDAGGPLETQYF. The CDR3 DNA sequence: TGTGCCGGCAGGGACGCGGGAGGGCCTTTGGAGACCCAGTACTTC.